This TCR beta chain was identified during a study of blood T cell repertoires in COVID-19. Study background: T cells, B-cell-depleted T cells, or PBMCs supplied cDNA or gDNA.

Cohorts were assigned according to the clinical history that participants reported. Trimming shortened V by 0 bases and J by 0 bases, and 8 bases separated the two germline ends. This CDR3 is built from 15 residues. Per germline, CDR1 LGHNT and CDR2 FRNRAP. Repertoires were generated with immunoSEQ multiplex PCR, while TCRdb's copy carries only in-frame clones and drops some. Here the sample spans 45,000 to 60,000 clones, 78% being singletons. Sample: PBMCs or T cells enriched from blood (not recorded which). The sequence was collected from a woman aged 45-65 years with acute COVID-19. V gene TRBV12-5 combines with J gene TRBJ1-1; no definite D call. The CDR3 nucleotides are TGTGCTAGTGGTTTGGTAAGCGGGGTGAACACTGAAGCTTTCTTT. Its translation is CASGLVSGVNTEAFF.